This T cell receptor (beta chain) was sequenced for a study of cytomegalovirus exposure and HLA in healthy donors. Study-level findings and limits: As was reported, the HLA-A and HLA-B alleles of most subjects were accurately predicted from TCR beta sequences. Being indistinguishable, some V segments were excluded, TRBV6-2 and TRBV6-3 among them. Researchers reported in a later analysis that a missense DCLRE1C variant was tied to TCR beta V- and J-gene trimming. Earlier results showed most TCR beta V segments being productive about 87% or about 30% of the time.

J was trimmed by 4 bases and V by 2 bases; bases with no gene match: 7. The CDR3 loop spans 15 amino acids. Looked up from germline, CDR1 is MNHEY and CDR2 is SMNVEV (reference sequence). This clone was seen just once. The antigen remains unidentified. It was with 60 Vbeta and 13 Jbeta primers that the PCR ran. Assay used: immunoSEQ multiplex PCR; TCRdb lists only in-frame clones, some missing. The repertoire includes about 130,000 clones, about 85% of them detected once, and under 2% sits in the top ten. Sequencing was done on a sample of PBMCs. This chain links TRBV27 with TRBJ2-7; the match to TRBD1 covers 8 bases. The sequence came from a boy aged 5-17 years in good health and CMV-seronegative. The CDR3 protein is CASSLGGQGRYEQYF. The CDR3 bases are TGTGCCAGCAGTTTAGGAGGACAGGGACGATACGAGCAGTACTTC.